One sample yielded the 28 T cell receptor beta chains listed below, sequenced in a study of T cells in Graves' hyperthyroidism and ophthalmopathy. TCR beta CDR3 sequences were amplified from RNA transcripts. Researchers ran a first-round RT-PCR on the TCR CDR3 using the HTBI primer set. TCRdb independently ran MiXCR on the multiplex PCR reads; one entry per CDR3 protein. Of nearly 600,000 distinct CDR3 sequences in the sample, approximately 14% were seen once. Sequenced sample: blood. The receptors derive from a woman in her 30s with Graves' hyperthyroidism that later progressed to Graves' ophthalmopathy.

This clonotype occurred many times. The CDR3 DNA sequence: TGTGCCAGCAGCCCCGGGCGGTGGGATACGCAGTATTTT. It encodes CASSPGRWDTQYF. The chain couples TRBV11-2 to TRBJ2-3; the D is unclear. CDR1 is SGHAT, CDR2 FQNNGV, per germline. The V and J ends lost 5 bases and 6 bases respectively, with 12 bases between them. The CDR3 covers 13 residues.

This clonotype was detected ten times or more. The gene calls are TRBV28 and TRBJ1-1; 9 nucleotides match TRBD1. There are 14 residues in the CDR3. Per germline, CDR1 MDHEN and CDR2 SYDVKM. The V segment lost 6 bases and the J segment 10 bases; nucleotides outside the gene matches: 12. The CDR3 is CASRLTDRGEGAFF. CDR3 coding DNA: TGTGCCAGCAGATTGACGGACAGGGGAGAGGGAGCTTTCTTT.

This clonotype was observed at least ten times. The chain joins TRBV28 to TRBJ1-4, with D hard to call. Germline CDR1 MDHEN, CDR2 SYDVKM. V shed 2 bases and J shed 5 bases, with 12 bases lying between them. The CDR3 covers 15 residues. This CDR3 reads CASSLETSLNEKLFF. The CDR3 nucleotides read TGTGCCAGCAGTTTAGAAACGTCGTTAAATGAAAAACTGTTTTTT.

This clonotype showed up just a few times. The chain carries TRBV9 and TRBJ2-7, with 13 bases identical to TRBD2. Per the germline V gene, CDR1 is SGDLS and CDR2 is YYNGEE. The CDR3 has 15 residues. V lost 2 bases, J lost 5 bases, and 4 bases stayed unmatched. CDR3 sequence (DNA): TGTGCCAGCAGCGTCGGACTAGCGGGAGCCCACGAGCAGTACTTC. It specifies CASSVGLAGAHEQYF.

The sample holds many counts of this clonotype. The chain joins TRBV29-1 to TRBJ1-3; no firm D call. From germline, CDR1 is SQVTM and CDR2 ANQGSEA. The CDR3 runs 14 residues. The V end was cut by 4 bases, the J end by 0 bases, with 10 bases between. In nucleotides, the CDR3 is TGCAGCGTTGGAGACTTTTCCTCTGGAAACACCATATATTTT. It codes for CSVGDFSSGNTIYF. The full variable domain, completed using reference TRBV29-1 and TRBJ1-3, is SAVISQKPSRDICQRGTSLTIQCQVDSQVTMMFWYRQQPGQSLTLIATANQGSEATYESGFVIDKFPISRPNLTFSTLTVSNMSPEDSSIYLCSVGDFSSGNTIYFGEGSWLTVV.

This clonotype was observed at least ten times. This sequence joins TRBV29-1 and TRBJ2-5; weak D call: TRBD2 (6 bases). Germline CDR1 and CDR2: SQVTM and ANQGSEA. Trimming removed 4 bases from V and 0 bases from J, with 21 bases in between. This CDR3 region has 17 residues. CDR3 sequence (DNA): TGCAGCGTTGGCCGATCCTTAGCGGCAACGTACCAAGAGACCCAGTACTTC. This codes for CSVGRSLAATYQETQYF.

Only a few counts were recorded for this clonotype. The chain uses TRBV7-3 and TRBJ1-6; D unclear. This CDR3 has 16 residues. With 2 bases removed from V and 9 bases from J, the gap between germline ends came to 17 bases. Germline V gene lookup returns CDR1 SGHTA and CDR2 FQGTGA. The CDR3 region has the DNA TGTGCCAGCAGCTTAGGAACTCCTGGGAGGTTTTCACCCCTCCACTTT. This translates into CASSLGTPGRFSPLHF.

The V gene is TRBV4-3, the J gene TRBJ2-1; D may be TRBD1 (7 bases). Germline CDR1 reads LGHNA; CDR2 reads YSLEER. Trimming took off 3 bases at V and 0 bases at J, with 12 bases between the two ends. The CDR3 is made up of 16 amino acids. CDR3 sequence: CASSQGGTVSYNEQFF. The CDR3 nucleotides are TGCGCCAGCAGCCAGGGCGGGACAGTCTCCTACAATGAGCAGTTCTTC.

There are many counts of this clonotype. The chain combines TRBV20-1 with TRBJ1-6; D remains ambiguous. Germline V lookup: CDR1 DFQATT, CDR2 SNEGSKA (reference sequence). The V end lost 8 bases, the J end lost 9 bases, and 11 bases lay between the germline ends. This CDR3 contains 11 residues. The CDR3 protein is CSPMGGSPLHF. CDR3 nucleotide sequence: TGCAGTCCCATGGGTGGTTCACCCCTCCACTTT.

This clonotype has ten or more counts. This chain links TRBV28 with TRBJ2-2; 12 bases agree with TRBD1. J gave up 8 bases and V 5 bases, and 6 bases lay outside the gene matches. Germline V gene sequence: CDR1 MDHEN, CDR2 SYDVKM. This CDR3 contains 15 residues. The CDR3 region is CASSLGTGGAGELFF. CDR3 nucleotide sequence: TGTGCCAGCAGTCTCGGGACAGGGGGCGCGGGGGAGCTGTTTTTT.

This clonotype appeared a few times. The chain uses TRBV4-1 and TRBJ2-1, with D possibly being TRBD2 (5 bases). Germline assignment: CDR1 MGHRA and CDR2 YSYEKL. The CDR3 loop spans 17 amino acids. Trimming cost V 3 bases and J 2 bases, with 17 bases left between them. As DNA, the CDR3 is TGCGCCAGCAGCCAGCACTTAGCGAGTAGCGCCTACAATGAGCAGTTCTTC. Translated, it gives CASSQHLASSAYNEQFF.

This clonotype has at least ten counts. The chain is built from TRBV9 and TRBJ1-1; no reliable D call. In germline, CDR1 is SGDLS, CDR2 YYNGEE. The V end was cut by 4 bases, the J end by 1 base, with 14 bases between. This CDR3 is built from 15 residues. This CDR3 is CASSSLTKANTEAFF. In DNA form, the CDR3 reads TGTGCCAGCAGCTCATTAACCAAGGCGAACACTGAAGCTTTCTTT.

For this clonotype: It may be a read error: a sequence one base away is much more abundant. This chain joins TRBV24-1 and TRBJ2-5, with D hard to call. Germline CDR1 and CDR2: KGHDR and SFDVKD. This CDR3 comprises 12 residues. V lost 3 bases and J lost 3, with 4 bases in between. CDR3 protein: CATSDAEETQYF. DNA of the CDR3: TGTGCCACCAGTGATGCGGAAGAGACCCAGTACTTC.

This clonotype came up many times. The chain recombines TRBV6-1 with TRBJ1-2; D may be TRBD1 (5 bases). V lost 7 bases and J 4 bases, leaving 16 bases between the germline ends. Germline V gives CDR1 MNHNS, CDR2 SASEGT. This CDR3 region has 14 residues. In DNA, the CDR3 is TGTGCCAGCACCCCCTCGCAGGGCCCCTATGGCTACACCTTC. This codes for CASTPSQGPYGYTF.

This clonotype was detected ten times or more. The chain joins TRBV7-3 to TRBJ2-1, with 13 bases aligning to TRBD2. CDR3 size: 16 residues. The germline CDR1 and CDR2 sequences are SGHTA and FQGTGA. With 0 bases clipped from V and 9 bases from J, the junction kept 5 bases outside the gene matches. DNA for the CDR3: TGTGCCAGCAGCTTAACCGGGACTAGCGGGGCCGGTGAGCAGTTCTTC. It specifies CASSLTGTSGAGEQFF.

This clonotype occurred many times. The CDR3, as DNA: TGTGCCAGCAGCCCCTCCGACAGGAAAAAACTGTTTTTT. Translated, it gives CASSPSDRKKLFF. V gene TRBV12-3 or TRBV12-4 combines with J gene TRBJ1-4; perhaps TRBD1 as D (6 bases). V dropped 6 bases and J dropped 9 bases, with 14 bases sitting between them. This CDR3 has 13 residues.

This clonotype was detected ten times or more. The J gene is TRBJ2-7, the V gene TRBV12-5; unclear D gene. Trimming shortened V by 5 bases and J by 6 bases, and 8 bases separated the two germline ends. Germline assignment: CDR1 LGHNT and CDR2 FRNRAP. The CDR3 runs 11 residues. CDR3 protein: CASGPGFEQYF. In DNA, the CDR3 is TGTGCTAGTGGTCCCGGGTTCGAGCAGTACTTC.

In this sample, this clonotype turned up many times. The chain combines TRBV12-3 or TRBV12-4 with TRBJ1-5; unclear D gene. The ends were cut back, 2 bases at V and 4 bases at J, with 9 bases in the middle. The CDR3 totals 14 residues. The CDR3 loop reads CASSLSTANQPQHF. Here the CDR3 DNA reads TGTGCCAGCAGTTTATCTACAGCAAATCAGCCCCAGCATTTT.

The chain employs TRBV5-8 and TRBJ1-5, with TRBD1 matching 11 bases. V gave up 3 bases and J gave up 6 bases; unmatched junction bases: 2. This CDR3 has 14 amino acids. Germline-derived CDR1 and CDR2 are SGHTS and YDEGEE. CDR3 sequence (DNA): TGTGCCAGCAGCTGGGGACAGGGGGGTCAGCCCCAGCATTTT. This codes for CASSWGQGGQPQHF.

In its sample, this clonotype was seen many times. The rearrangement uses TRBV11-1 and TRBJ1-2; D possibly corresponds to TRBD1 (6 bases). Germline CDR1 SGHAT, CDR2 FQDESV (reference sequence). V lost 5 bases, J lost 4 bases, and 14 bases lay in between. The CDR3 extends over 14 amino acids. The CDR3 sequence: CASSTTQGGYGYTF. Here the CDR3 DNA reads TGTGCCAGCAGCACGACACAGGGCGGCTATGGCTACACCTTC.

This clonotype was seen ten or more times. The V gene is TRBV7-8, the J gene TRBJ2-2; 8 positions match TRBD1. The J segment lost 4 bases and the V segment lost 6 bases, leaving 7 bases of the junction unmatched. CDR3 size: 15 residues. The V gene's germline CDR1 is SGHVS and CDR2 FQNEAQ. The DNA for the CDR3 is TGTGCCAGCAGACAGGACAGGGTCGGCACCGGGGAGCTGTTTTTT. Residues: CASRQDRVGTGELFF.

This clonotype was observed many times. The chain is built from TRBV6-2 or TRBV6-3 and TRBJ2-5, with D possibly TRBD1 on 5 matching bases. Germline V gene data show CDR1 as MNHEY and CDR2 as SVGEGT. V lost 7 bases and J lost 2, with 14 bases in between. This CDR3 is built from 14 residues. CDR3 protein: CASTTTDRQETQYF. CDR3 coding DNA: TGTGCCAGCACAACGACAGACCGGCAAGAGACCCAGTACTTC.

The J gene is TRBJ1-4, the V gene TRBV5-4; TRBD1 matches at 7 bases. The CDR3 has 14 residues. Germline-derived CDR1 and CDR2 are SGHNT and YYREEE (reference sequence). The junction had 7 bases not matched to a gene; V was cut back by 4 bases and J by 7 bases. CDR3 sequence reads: CASSSDRASEKLFF. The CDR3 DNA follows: TGTGCCAGCAGCAGCGACAGGGCCTCTGAAAAACTGTTTTTT.

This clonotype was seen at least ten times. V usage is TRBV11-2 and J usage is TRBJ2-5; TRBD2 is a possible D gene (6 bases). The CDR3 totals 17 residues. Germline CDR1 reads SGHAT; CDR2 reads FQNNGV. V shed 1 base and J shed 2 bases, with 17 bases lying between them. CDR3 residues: CASSLGFIADIQETQYF. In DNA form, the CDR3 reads TGTGCCAGCAGCTTAGGGTTTATAGCGGACATTCAAGAGACCCAGTACTTC.

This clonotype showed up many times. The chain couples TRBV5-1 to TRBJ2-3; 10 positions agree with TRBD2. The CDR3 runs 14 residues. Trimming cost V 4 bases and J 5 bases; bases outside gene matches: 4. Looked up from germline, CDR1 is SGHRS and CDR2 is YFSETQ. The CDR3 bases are TGCGCCAGCAGCGTAGCGGGAGGAGGAGATACGCAGTATTTT. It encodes CASSVAGGGDTQYF.

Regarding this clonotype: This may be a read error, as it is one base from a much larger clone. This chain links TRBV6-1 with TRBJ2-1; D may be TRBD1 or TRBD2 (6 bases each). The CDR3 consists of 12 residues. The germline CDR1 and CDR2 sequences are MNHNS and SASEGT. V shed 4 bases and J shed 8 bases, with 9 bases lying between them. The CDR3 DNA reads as TGTGCCAGCAGTGGAAGGGGGGATGAGCAGTTCTTC. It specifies CASSGRGDEQFF.

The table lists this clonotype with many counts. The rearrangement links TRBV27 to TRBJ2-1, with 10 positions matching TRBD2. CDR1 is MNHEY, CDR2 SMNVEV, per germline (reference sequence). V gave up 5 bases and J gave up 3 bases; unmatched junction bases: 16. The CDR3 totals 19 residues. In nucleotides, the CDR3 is TGTGCCAGCAGTACCACAACTAGCGGGAAGACCATCCTCTACAATGAGCAGTTCTTC. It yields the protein CASSTTTSGKTILYNEQFF.

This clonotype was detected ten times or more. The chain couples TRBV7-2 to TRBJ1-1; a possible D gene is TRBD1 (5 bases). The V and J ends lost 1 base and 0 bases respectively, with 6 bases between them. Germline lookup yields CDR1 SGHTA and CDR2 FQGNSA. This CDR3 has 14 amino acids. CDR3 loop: CASSLVRVNTEAFF. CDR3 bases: TGTGCCAGCAGCTTAGTCAGGGTGAACACTGAAGCTTTCTTT.